This TCR beta chain comes out of a study of CD8 T cells in Susac syndrome. Reverse transcription used roughly 0.45 to 1 ug RNA and random hexamers. TCRdb reprocessed the immunoSEQ multiplex PCR reads via MiXCR and lists one record per CDR3 protein. The data hold about 70,000 distinct CDR3 sequences, with around 93% observed a single time. With 1 base removed from V and 3 bases from J, the gap between germline ends came to 7 bases. The CDR3 has 12 residues. The germline gives CDR1 SQVTM, CDR2 ANQGSEA. This TCR came from a human donor in good health. The sample taken for sequencing was CD8+ T cells from PBMCs. The chain is built from TRBV29-1 and TRBJ2-7, with D uncertain. CDR3 in amino acids: CSVEGKGYEQYF. In DNA form, the CDR3 reads TGCAGCGTTGAAGGGAAAGGCTACGAGCAGTACTTC.